This TCR beta chain was captured in a study of blood T cell repertoires in COVID-19. Method: immunoSEQ multiplex PCR; TCRdb's copy keeps in-frame clones and lacks some. The profile covers about 210,000 clones, with 80% to 90% appearing a single time and nearly 9.5% taken by the ten largest. The material sequenced was PBMCs or T cells enriched from blood (not recorded which). The clonotype comes from a man aged 40-55 years who had recovered from COVID-19.

The CDR3 DNA reads as TGTGCCTGGAGTATAGAAACCTACGAGCAGTACTTC. The encoded protein is CAWSIETYEQYF. This rearrangement joins TRBV30 to TRBJ2-7, with D unresolved. Germline V lookup: CDR1 GTSNPN, CDR2 SVGIG (reference sequence). CDR3 length equals 12 residues. V lost 2 bases and J lost 2, with 7 bases in between. Variable domain in full (rest from reference TRBV30 and TRBJ2-7): SQTIHQWPATLVQPVGSPLSLECTVEGTSNPNLYWYRQAAGRGLQLLFYSVGIGQISSEVPQNLSASRPQDRQFILSSKKLLLSDSGFYLCAWSIETYEQYFGPGTRLTVT.